This TCR beta chain was observed in a study of blood T cell repertoires in COVID-19. Study as a whole: The United States, Italy and Spain were the sources of the acute and convalescent COVID-19 samples. PBMCs, B-cell-depleted T cells, or T cells were the source of the cDNA or gDNA that made up the material.

Between the trimmed V and J ends, which lost 4 bases and 2 bases, there was a span of 15 bases. CDR1 and CDR2 (germline): SGDLS, YYNGEE. This CDR3 has 15 residues. Original data processing: Reference gene primers were amplified, and this amplification served to estimate nucleated cell counts. Libraries were prepared by immunoSEQ multiplex PCR; TCRdb keeps only in-frame clonotypes and omits some of them. V and J calls and clone size are given by that table; D and trimming were obtained from the DNA. The sample has hundreds of thousands of clones; 84% are singletons. This clonotype was sampled from a woman aged 40-49 years who had recovered from COVID-19. Sequencing used PBMCs or T cells enriched from blood (not recorded which). The rearrangement joins TRBV9 to TRBJ1-2, with a weak D call TRBD1 (6 bases). CDR3 sequence (DNA): TGTGCCAGCAGCCCCCGGACAGCCCCAAACTATGGCTACACCTTC. Its protein is CASSPRTAPNYGYTF. The whole variable domain, remainder taken from reference TRBV9 and TRBJ1-2, is DSGVTQTPKHLITATGQRVTLRCSPRSGDLSVYWYQQSLDQGLQFLIQYYNGEERAKGNILERFSAQQFPDLHSELNLSSLELGDSALYFCASSPRTAPNYGYTFGSGTRLTVV.